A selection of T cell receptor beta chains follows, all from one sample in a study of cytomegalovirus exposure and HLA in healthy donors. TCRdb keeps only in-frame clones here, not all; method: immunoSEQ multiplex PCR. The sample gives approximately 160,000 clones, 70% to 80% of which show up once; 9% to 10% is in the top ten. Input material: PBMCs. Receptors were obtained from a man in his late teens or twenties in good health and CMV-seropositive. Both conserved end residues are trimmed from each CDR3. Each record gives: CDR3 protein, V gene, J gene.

CDR3aa: ASTTRHGNQPQH; v_gene: TRBV6-1; j_gene: TRBJ1-5
CDR3aa: ASSPSVYGYT; v_gene: TRBV7-9; j_gene: TRBJ1-2
CDR3aa: ASSGPSTGAGNTIY; v_gene: TRBV9; j_gene: TRBJ1-3
CDR3aa: ATHSGGNTEAF; v_gene: TRBV19; j_gene: TRBJ1-1
CDR3aa: ASSVGSGQGYYEQY; v_gene: TRBV9; j_gene: TRBJ2-7
CDR3aa: ASSFRGNQPQH; v_gene: TRBV5-8; j_gene: TRBJ1-5
CDR3aa: ASSQFISRPGGYT; v_gene: TRBV4-2; j_gene: TRBJ1-2
CDR3aa: ASSPGLAFSNEQF; v_gene: TRBV6-5; j_gene: TRBJ2-1
CDR3aa: ASSYSQGVGGELF; v_gene: TRBV6-5; j_gene: TRBJ2-2
CDR3aa: ASSPGSGANVLT; v_gene: TRBV7-7; j_gene: TRBJ2-6
CDR3aa: ASSYPEKLDGYT; v_gene: TRBV6-5; j_gene: TRBJ1-2
CDR3aa: ASSLSTGLAF; v_gene: TRBV5-4; j_gene: TRBJ1-1
CDR3aa: AIRTGLVAF; v_gene: TRBV10-3; j_gene: TRBJ1-1
CDR3aa: ASSESRNEAF; v_gene: TRBV6-1; j_gene: TRBJ1-1
CDR3aa: ASRLLGGTEQY; v_gene: TRBV6-6; j_gene: TRBJ2-7
CDR3aa: ASSTGWSSNEQY; v_gene: TRBV6-5; j_gene: TRBJ2-7
CDR3aa: ASSAPGTGPN; v_gene: TRBV28; j_gene: TRBJ1-2
CDR3aa: ASRRDSGYTGELF; v_gene: TRBV6-6; j_gene: TRBJ2-2
CDR3aa: ASSPGTGRYEQY; v_gene: TRBV13; j_gene: TRBJ2-7
CDR3aa: ASSIAVTDTYMNTEAF; v_gene: TRBV19; j_gene: TRBJ1-1
CDR3aa: ASSFGGATYEQY; v_gene: TRBV6-6; j_gene: TRBJ2-7
CDR3aa: ASSPRGTGSYEQY; v_gene: TRBV19; j_gene: TRBJ2-7
CDR3aa: ASSQDPGGVSEAF; v_gene: TRBV4-1; j_gene: TRBJ1-1
CDR3aa: ASSRPSTNEQF; v_gene: TRBV7-9; j_gene: TRBJ2-1
CDR3aa: ASSAQGNTQY; v_gene: TRBV7-9; j_gene: TRBJ2-3
CDR3aa: ASRMGQGDTDTQY; v_gene: TRBV28; j_gene: TRBJ2-3
CDR3aa: ASSLFGNSGNQPQH; v_gene: TRBV28; j_gene: TRBJ1-5
CDR3aa: ASLRTAETQY; v_gene: TRBV2; j_gene: TRBJ2-5
CDR3aa: SADRGQETQY; v_gene: TRBV29-1; j_gene: TRBJ2-5